Sequencing of this TCR beta chain was carried out in a study of CD8 T cells in ankylosing spondylitis. Overall study findings and caveats: Significant enrichment of disease-linked clones was reported in matched ankylosing spondylitis synovial fluid.

This clonotype was seen at least ten times. Its antigen remains unknown. V dropped 5 bases and J dropped 3 bases, with 7 bases sitting between them. The CDR3 is 13 residues long. Germline CDR1 and CDR2: ENHRY and SYGVKD. 5'-RACE, quantitative and with molecular barcodes, yielded the TCR beta libraries. TCRdb re-called the 5' RACE reads through MiXCR, storing one row per CDR3 protein. The sample contains some 140,000 distinct CDR3 sequences, roughly 8.3% of which appear only once. The material sequenced was synovial fluid, either unsorted or a sorted T cell fraction (not recorded which). The origin of this receptor is a male donor with ankylosing spondylitis. This chain connects TRBV10-3 to TRBJ1-4; D ambiguous. For the CDR3, the DNA is TGTGCCATCAGTCCCGGGGCTAATGAAAAACTGTTTTTT. Its protein is CAISPGANEKLFF.